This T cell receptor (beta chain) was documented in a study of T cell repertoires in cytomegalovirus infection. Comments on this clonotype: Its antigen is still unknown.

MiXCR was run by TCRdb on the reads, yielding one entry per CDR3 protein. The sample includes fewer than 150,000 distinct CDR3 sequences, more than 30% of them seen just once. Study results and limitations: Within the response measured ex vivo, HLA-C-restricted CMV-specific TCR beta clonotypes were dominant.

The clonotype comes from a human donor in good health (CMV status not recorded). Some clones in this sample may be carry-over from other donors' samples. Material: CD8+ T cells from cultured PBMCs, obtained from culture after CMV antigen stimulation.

The CDR3 spells CASSLPGLGQPQHF. CDR3 DNA: TGTGCCAGCAGCTTACCGGGATTAGGTCAGCCCCAGCATTTT. The chain joins TRBV7-9 to TRBJ1-5, with no clear D. The germline CDR1 and CDR2 sequences are SEHNR and FQNEAQ (reference sequence). With 2 bases removed from V and 6 bases from J, the gap between germline ends came to 11 bases. This CDR3 region has 14 residues.